This entry lists 21 T cell receptor beta chains sequenced from one sample in a study of regulatory T cells in long-lasting Graves disease (dated by TCRdb to 2020 to 2022). Explained via the paper, the time point label denotes: persistent/refractory GD, antithyroid drugs over 5 years with positive TRAb. For both TCR sequencing and RNA sequencing, RNA was extracted from PBMCs using TRIzol. The method was multiplex PCR. Sequencing was carried out with an Illumina HiSeq 4000. iRepertoire HTBI primers and Arm-PCR amplification of CDR3 regions were used to construct TCR beta libraries. The public reads were reprocessed in TCRdb via fastp at Q25 and MiXCR, keeping in-frame beta chains. Rows with a matching CDR3 protein are joined into one entry that keeps the most common DNA and genes. The sample table shows fewer than 400,000 distinct CDR3 sequences, and 15% to 20% are seen once. The ten biggest clones cover just under 30% of the sample.

The sample in question was peripheral blood mononuclear cells (PBMCs), obtained when the disease was refractory, from a patient treated with antithyroid drugs. Receptor source: a female donor with Graves disease.

This clonotype was seen a handful of times. This chain's CDR3 is CAISEPNLNRVEAFF. The DNA for the CDR3 is TGTGCCATCAGTGAGCCCAATCTAAACAGGGTCGAAGCTTTCTTT. This rearrangement joins TRBV10-3 to TRBJ1-1, with D possibly TRBD1 on 6 matching bases. Germline CDR1 is ENHRY and CDR2 is SYGVKD. CDR3 length: 15 amino acids. V lost 2 bases, J lost 8 bases, and 18 bases lay in between.

The chain joins TRBV5-1 to TRBJ2-7; D might be TRBD1 (5 bases). Germline CDR1 and CDR2: SGHRS and YFSETQ. V was shortened by 2 bases and J by 5 bases, with 20 bases between the two germline ends. This CDR3 is 16 amino acids long. In nucleotides, the CDR3 is TGCGCCAGCAGCTTTGGGGTGAGCAGGGTTCTCGACGAGCAGTACTTC. Translation: CASSFGVSRVLDEQYF.

This clonotype was observed at least ten times. This chain uses TRBV28 with TRBJ2-7, with D maybe TRBD2 (6 bases). The length of the CDR3 is 16 residues. The V end lost 5 bases, the J end lost 1 base, and 18 bases lay between the germline ends. Germline CDR1 MDHEN, CDR2 SYDVKM. In DNA form, the CDR3 reads TGTGCCAGCAGTAAACTTATGGGGGGAGGTTCCTACGAGCAGTACTTC. This codes for CASSKLMGGGSYEQYF.

This clonotype has ten or more counts. The V call is TRBV27, the J call TRBJ1-2; D remains unclear. Germline-derived CDR1 and CDR2 are MNHEY and SMNVEV (reference sequence). The length of the CDR3 is 13 residues. V was pared by 3 bases and J by 2 bases, with 7 bases between. The CDR3 region is CASSFLNNYGYTF. The CDR3 DNA sequence: TGTGCCAGCAGTTTTCTCAACAACTATGGCTACACCTTC.

This clonotype was seen a handful of times. The chain is built from TRBV6-4 and TRBJ1-5; D is unclear. Germline values: CDR1 MRHNA, CDR2 SNTAGT. The CDR3 spans 14 residues. V dropped 5 bases and J dropped 3 bases, with 11 bases sitting between them. The CDR3 is CASSYGPTNQPQHF. The DNA of the CDR3 is TGTGCCAGCAGTTATGGACCTACCAATCAGCCCCAGCATTTT.

This clonotype was counted a few times. This rearrangement joins TRBV9 to TRBJ2-5; either TRBD1 or TRBD2 may supply D (5 bases each). CDR3 length: 15 residues. The V gene's germline CDR1 is SGDLS and CDR2 YYNGEE. Trimming stripped 3 bases from V and 2 bases from J, with 14 bases between. As DNA, the CDR3 is TGTGCCAGCAGCGCTAGTGGGACGGAACAAGAGACCCAGTACTTC. Translated, it gives CASSASGTEQETQYF.

This clonotype was observed at least ten times. The CDR3 DNA reads as TGTGCCAACGCGCCCGGGTCTTATAATTCACCCCTCCACTTT. Protein product: CANAPGSYNSPLHF. The chain has TRBV28 and TRBJ1-6; no definite D call. The CDR3 totals 14 residues. Germline-derived CDR1 and CDR2 are MDHEN and SYDVKM. Trimming removed 10 bases from V and 4 bases from J, with 14 bases in between. Filled out from reference TRBV28 and TRBJ1-6, the complete variable domain reads DVKVTQSSRYLVKRTGEKVFLECVQDMDHENMFWYRQDPGLGLRLIYFSYDVKMKEKGDIPEGYSVSREKKERFSLILESASTNQTSMYLCANAPGSYNSPLHFGNGTRLTVT.

V gene TRBV14 combines with J gene TRBJ2-5, with D tentatively TRBD2 (6 bases). This CDR3 contains 15 residues. V was trimmed by 4 bases and J by 1 base, leaving 13 bases between them. Germline V CDR1 and CDR2: SGHDN, FVKESK. In DNA, the CDR3 is TGTGCCAGCAGCCCCTTTCAAGCGGGCCAAGAGACCCAGTACTTC. The encoded protein is CASSPFQAGQETQYF.

This clonotype was seen many times. This chain uses TRBV18 with TRBJ2-5; 9 bases fit TRBD1. The CDR3 consists of 14 residues. Germline assignment: CDR1 KGHSH and CDR2 LQKENI. Trimming at V came to 5 bases and at J to 4 bases, leaving 5 bases not matched to a gene. The CDR3 sequence is CASSTTGGRETQYF. CDR3 nucleotides: TGTGCCAGCTCAACGACAGGGGGGCGAGAGACCCAGTACTTC.

This clonotype was seen a handful of times. The chain recombines TRBV11-2 with TRBJ2-3, with unresolved D. This CDR3 spans 12 amino acids. Germline V lookup: CDR1 SGHAT, CDR2 FQNNGV. Trimming stripped 1 base from V and 4 bases from J, with 3 bases between. The CDR3 DNA reads as TGTGCCAGCAGCTTAGTTGCAGATACGCAGTATTTT. The encoded protein is CASSLVADTQYF. Drawing the rest from reference TRBV11-2 and TRBJ2-3, the complete variable domain is EAGVAQSPRYKIIEKRQSVAFWCNPISGHATLYWYQQILGQGPKLLIQFQNNGVVDDSQLPKDRFSAERLKGVDSTLKIQPAKLEDSAVYLCASSLVADTQYFGPGTRLTVL.

This clonotype was counted a few times. A much more abundant neighbour one base away suggests this may be a read error. V and J are TRBV24-1 and TRBJ1-4, with D perhaps TRBD1 (6 bases). This CDR3 spans 13 amino acids. Trimming shortened V by 5 bases and J by 10 bases, and 13 bases separated the two germline ends. Germline CDR1 and CDR2: KGHDR and SFDVKD. CDR3 DNA sequence: TGTGCCACCAGTGGTCACGGGGGCGGAAAACTGTTTTTT. Translated, it gives CATSGHGGGKLFF.

The chain links TRBV7-2 to TRBJ1-1; D gene uncertain. Trimming stripped 5 bases from V and 1 base from J, with 20 bases between. CDR1 is SGHTA and CDR2 is FQGNSA in the germline V gene. The CDR3 is made up of 17 amino acids. CDR3 protein: CASSRTLLLLENTEAFF. CDR3 DNA: TGTGCCAGCAGCCGGACCTTATTACTATTGGAGAACACTGAAGCTTTCTTT.

This clonotype was observed a handful of times. The chain couples TRBV7-9 to TRBJ1-2, with 7 bases that match TRBD1. Losses at the gene ends were 3 bases for V and 3 bases for J; bases not matched to a gene: 4. From germline, CDR1 is SEHNR and CDR2 FQNEAQ (reference sequence). The CDR3 totals 14 residues. The CDR3 bases are TGTGCCAGCAGCTTGCAGGGGGGGTACTATGGCTACACCTTC. Protein sequence: CASSLQGGYYGYTF. The entire variable domain, with the rest obtained from reference TRBV7-9 and TRBJ1-2, is as follows: DTGVSQNPRHKITKRGQNVTFRCDPISEHNRLYWYRQTLGQGPEFLTYFQNEAQLEKSRLLSDRFSAERPKGSFSTLEIQRTEQGDSAMYLCASSLQGGYYGYTFGSGTRLTVV.

This clonotype was seen many times. The chain employs TRBV3-1 and TRBJ2-7; 8 bases are shared with TRBD2. V shed 4 bases, J shed 3 bases, and the junction held 5 bases outside the gene matches. The CDR3 covers 14 residues. Germline V gene sequence: CDR1 LGHDT, CDR2 YNNKEL (reference sequence). The CDR3, as DNA: TGTGCCAGCAGCCCCGGGACTAGAGGCTACGAGCAGTACTTC. Protein product: CASSPGTRGYEQYF.

This clonotype was observed a few times. V is TRBV18 and J is TRBJ1-2; 9 nucleotides match TRBD1. V was clipped by 3 bases and J by 7 bases; unmatched bases: 9. The germline V gene has CDR1 KGHSH and CDR2 LQKENI. The CDR3 is 15 amino acids. CDR3: CASSPVPQGAGGYTF. DNA of the CDR3: TGTGCCAGCTCACCTGTCCCACAGGGGGCTGGTGGCTACACCTTC.

The chain recombines TRBV27 with TRBJ2-1, with a possible D match to TRBD2 (5 bases). Deletions cut 3 bases from V and 7 bases from J, with 19 bases between. Germline V gene sequence: CDR1 MNHEY, CDR2 SMNVEV (reference sequence). The CDR3 has 16 residues. The CDR3 DNA follows: TGTGCCAGCAGTTTTTTGGAGGCTAGCCCCCAAAATGAGCAGTTCTTC. It yields the protein CASSFLEASPQNEQFF.

The chain is built from TRBV6-4 and TRBJ2-7; TRBD1 matches at 8 bases. After removal of 6 bases from V and 5 bases from J, the junction contained 15 bases not matched to a gene. From germline, CDR1 is MRHNA and CDR2 SNTAGT. The CDR3 consists of 16 residues. CDR3 in amino acids: CASSGGTGPRWNEQYF. As DNA, the CDR3 is TGTGCCAGCAGCGGAGGGACAGGTCCTCGTTGGAACGAGCAGTACTTC.

The V and J genes are TRBV15 and TRBJ2-1; tentative D call: TRBD2 (6 bases). Deletions cut 5 bases from V and 4 bases from J, with 15 bases between. The CDR3 sequence is 15 residues long. Germline CDR1 LNHNV, CDR2 YYDKDF (reference sequence). The CDR3 region is CATSSAGSRYNEQFF. The CDR3 nucleotides read TGTGCCACCAGCTCGGCGGGATCTAGATACAATGAGCAGTTCTTC.

This clonotype was found many times. The rearrangement joins TRBV3-1 to TRBJ1-5, with 8 bases lining up with TRBD1. The CDR3 contains 14 residues. Germline CDR1 LGHDT, CDR2 YNNKEL (reference sequence). V lost 3 bases and J lost 7; bases outside the gene matches: 5. The CDR3 DNA reads as TGTGCCAGCAGCCAGGGGGCAGGGGGCCAGCCCCAGCATTTT. This codes for CASSQGAGGQPQHF.

The V and J genes are TRBV5-1 and TRBJ1-2, with 9 bases fitting TRBD1. The CDR3 sequence is 16 residues long. Germline loops: CDR1 SGHRS, CDR2 YFSETQ. Trimming took 1 base from V and 2 from J; bases not matched to a gene: 6. Written as DNA, the CDR3 is TGCGCCAGCAGCTTGAGGACAGGGGACGTCAACTATGGCTACACCTTC. This gives the protein CASSLRTGDVNYGYTF.

A word on this clonotype: A much larger clone is a single base away; this may be a read error. This chain joins TRBV28 and TRBJ2-2; D call uncertain. The germline gives CDR1 MDHEN, CDR2 SYDVKM. V was shortened by 7 bases and J by 2 bases, with 11 bases between the two germline ends. The CDR3 covers 14 residues. The CDR3 sequence is CASNFKENTGELFF. The CDR3 nucleotides read TGTGCCAGCAATTTTAAAGAAAACACCGGGGAGCTGTTTTTT.